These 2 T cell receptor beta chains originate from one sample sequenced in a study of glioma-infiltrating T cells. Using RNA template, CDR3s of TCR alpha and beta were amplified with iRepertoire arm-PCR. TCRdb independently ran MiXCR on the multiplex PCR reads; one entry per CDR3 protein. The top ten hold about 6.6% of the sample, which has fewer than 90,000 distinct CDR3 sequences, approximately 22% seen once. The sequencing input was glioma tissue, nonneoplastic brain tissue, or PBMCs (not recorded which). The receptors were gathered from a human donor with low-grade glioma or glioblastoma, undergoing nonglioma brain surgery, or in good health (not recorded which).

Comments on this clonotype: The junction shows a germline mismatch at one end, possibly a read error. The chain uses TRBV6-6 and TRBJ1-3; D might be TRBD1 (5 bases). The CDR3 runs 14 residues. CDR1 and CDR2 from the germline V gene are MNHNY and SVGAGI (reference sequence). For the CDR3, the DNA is TGTGCCAGCAGCAGGGCAGGGTCTGGAAACATCATATATTTT. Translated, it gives CASSRAGSGNIIYF.

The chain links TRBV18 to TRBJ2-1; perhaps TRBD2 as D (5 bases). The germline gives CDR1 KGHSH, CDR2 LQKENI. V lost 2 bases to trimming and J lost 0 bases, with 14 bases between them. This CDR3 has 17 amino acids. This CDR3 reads CASSPTDEGFSYNEQFF. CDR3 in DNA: TGTGCCAGCTCACCAACGGATGAGGGATTCTCCTACAATGAGCAGTTCTTC.